The T cell receptor (beta chain) described here comes from a study of T cell changes during pregnancy in multiple sclerosis. Profiling relied on immunoSEQ multiplex PCR, and the TCRdb table lists in-frame clones only, not all of them. The top ten hold 0.2% to 0.25% of the sample, which has 65,000 to 85,000 clones, 85% to 95% seen once. The V gene's germline CDR1 is SNHLY and CDR2 FYNNEI. The germline V and J ends were trimmed by 7 bases and 1 base, with 20 bases remaining between them. CDR3 length equals 18 residues. The receptor comes from a female donor with multiple sclerosis, enrolled in a pregnancy study. V gene TRBV2 combines with J gene TRBJ2-6; maybe TRBD1 (7 bases). The sample was CD4+ T cells from peripheral blood mononuclear cells, taken before pregnancy. The CDR3 DNA is TGTGCCAGCACCTCCCAGGGGGGAATGGGGTCTGGGGCCAACGTCCTGACTTTC. Protein sequence: CASTSQGGMGSGANVLTF.